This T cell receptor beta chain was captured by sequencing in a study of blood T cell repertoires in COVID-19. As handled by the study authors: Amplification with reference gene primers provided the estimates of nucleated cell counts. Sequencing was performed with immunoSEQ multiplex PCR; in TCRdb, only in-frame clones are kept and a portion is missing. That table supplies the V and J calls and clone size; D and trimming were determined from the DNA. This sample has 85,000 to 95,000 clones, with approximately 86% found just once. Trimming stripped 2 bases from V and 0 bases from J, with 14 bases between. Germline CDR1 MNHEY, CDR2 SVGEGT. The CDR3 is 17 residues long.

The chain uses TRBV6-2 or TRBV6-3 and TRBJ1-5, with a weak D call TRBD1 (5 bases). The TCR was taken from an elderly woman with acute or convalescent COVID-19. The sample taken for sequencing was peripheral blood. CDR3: CASSYREAGNSNQPQHF. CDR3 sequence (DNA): TGTGCCAGCAGTTACAGGGAGGCAGGGAATAGCAATCAGCCCCAGCATTTT.